The 7 T cell receptor beta chains reported below all come from one sample, sequenced in a study of blood T cell repertoires in COVID-19. Here immunoSEQ multiplex PCR was the method, and the copy in TCRdb shows in-frame clones only, minus some. The table lists 150,000 or so clones, roughly 85% of them singletons. The sample consisted of peripheral blood. These receptors all stem from a human donor with acute or convalescent COVID-19. The donor label of this sample is uncertain.

In this sample, this clone turned up many times. The rearrangement links TRBV2 to TRBJ2-6, with TRBD1 matching over 7 bases. V lost 8 bases to trimming and J lost 3 bases; unmatched junction nucleotides: 10. This CDR3 is built from 16 residues. Germline lookup yields CDR1 SNHLY and CDR2 FYNNEI. CDR3 DNA: TGTGCCAGCGGCAGACAGGGAAGAGGTGGGGCCAACGTCCTGACTTTC. Protein sequence: CASGRQGRGGANVLTF.

The chain joins TRBV7-9 to TRBJ1-3; D remains ambiguous. This CDR3 has 15 amino acids. The V gene lost 5 bases and the J gene lost 1 base, with 12 bases spanning the gap. The germline gives CDR1 SEHNR, CDR2 FQNEAQ (reference sequence). The CDR3 loop is CASSAREGSGNTIYF. Here the CDR3 DNA reads TGTGCCAGCAGCGCTCGAGAGGGATCTGGAAACACCATATATTTT.

This clone was counted a single time. The sample holds other DNA sequences that translate to the same CDR3. The V gene is TRBV24-1, the J gene TRBJ2-7, with TRBD1 matching 8 bases. J lost 3 bases, V lost 2 bases, and 5 bases had no gene match. The germline V gene has CDR1 KGHDR and CDR2 SFDVKD. The CDR3 sequence is 15 residues long. This CDR3 reads CATSDSGTGGYEQYF. Written as DNA, the CDR3 is TGTGCCACCAGTGATTCCGGGACAGGAGGCTACGAGCAGTACTTC.

This sequence joins TRBV13 and TRBJ1-1, with D possibly matching TRBD1 (5 bases). The V and J ends lost 5 bases and 0 bases respectively, with 19 bases between them. Germline CDR1 is PRHDT and CDR2 is FYEKMQ (reference sequence). This CDR3 comprises 17 residues. CDR3 in DNA: TGTGCCAGCAGCCAAGGAGGGGCAGGGAATATGAACACTGAAGCTTTCTTT. Translating it yields CASSQGGAGNMNTEAFF.

In this sample, this clone turned up a few times. The chain employs TRBV4-1 and TRBJ1-5, with D possibly matching TRBD1 (6 bases). Germline V gene data show CDR1 as MGHRA and CDR2 as YSYEKL. CDR3 size: 15 residues. V was pared by 4 bases and J by 4 bases, with 14 bases between. The chain's CDR3 is CASSRGEGENQPQHF. The CDR3, as DNA: TGCGCCAGCAGCCGAGGGGAGGGGGAGAATCAGCCCCAGCATTTT.

This clone was observed a handful of times. The chain carries TRBV5-4 and TRBJ2-5; 11 positions agree with TRBD1. Per germline, CDR1 SGHNT and CDR2 YYREEE (reference sequence). J was trimmed by 1 base and V by 3 bases; bases with no gene match: 5. The CDR3 is made up of 16 amino acids. Written as DNA, the CDR3 is TGTGCCAGCAGCTGGACAGGGGGCGGTCGCCAAGAGACCCAGTACTTC. Its translation: CASSWTGGGRQETQYF.

This chain links TRBV19 with TRBJ2-6, with 9 bases fitting TRBD1. The CDR3 length is 17 residues. Germline V gives CDR1 LNHDA, CDR2 SQIVND (reference sequence). After removal of 7 bases from V and 1 base from J, the junction contained 8 bases not matched to a gene. CDR3 sequence: CASTRTGAPSGANVLTF. CDR3 coding DNA: TGTGCCAGTACTAGGACAGGGGCCCCGTCTGGGGCCAACGTCCTGACTTTC.